This T cell receptor beta chain was recorded in a study of shared clonotypes between healthy human individuals (dated by TCRdb to 2020 to 2022). Regarding the complete study: A few men and two women, aged 18 to 49 years, made up the cohort. The study deeply sequenced blood TCR repertoires of about 5 healthy adults to estimate repertoire size and the extent of clonotype sharing between individuals. Each donor's leukapheresis produced roughly between roughly 0.94 and 9.5 billion PBMCs. To increase sequencing depth and limit assay-specific biases, TCR repertoire library preparation and sequencing were carried out by different laboratories using diverse techniques. Per donor, three plates each were used for CD4 naive and CD4 memory, two for CD8 naive, and one for CD8 memory. Study-wide findings and limitations: Sampling was restricted to blood, and TCR repertoires in tissue are likely to differ from TCR repertoires in blood. Incomplete sequencing was indicated by rarefaction of sorted-subset datasets, despite the large sequencing depth. Compared with non-shared clonotypes, clonotypes shared by all four sorted-subset donors had higher generation probabilities. Because the study included a small number of donors, the genetic and exposure-history diversity represented was limited. Estimated clonotype richness was generally larger for naive than for memory subsets. Based on pairwise subsampling, the degree of clonotype sharing among donors was expected to be affected by sequencing depth. About 4.5% of naive CD4, approximately 3.7% of naive CD8, 2.3% of memory CD4, and less than 0.45% of memory CD8 clonotypes were shared across several donors.

About this clone: The clone's antigen remains unknown. Nothing much larger sits one base from this clone, and base qualities are not available.

Donors were healthy HIV-negative adults with no recently reported acute infections or vaccinations. Every donor was a Caucasian adult living in Nashville, Tennessee, USA. CD4+ T cells were enriched by magnetic negative selection, after which naive cells were positively selected on CD45RA and the negative fraction was taken as the memory subset. Blood was collected by leukapheresis, and PBMCs were isolated by Ficoll-Histopaque density gradient centrifugation and then cryopreserved in liquid nitrogen vapor phase. Purity and quantity of every magnetically sorted T cell population were checked by analytical flow cytometry. Genomic DNA was isolated from each sorted fraction and quantified by UV absorbance on a Nanodrop 2000c. The germline V gene sets CDR1 to MGHRA and CDR2 to YSYEKL. The CDR3 numbers 13 residues from cysteine through phenylalanine. The kept DNA is CDR3 alone, 39 bases in frame from the first base. V was cut back by 0 bases and J by 7 bases, leaving a gap of 7 bases between them.

Using the deep immunoSEQ assay, TCR CDR3 regions were amplified from genomic DNA by multiplex PCR. For each cell subset, the extracted genomic DNA was distributed evenly across all wells of several immunoSEQ 96-well plates, and each plate served as one replicate. For sorted subsets, each replicate PCR was loaded with 200 ng genomic DNA, equivalent to 30,000 or so T cell genomes. Purified libraries were quantified with a Qubit 3.0 fluorometer, sized on a Bioanalyzer 2100, and re-quantified with the KAPA Library Quantification kit. Every immunoSEQ 96-well plate was sequenced on a dedicated single-read 150-cycle Illumina NextSeq 550 flow cell. Per the authors' processing: Because only junctional sequences without quality scores were contained in the immunoSEQ output, filtering matching that applied to full-length reads could not be performed. To assign V/J genes and CDR3, sequences were annotated using PyIR, a Python wrapper for IgBLAST v1.9, with IMGT germline references. Reads with weak V/J assignments (E-value above 1e-6), missing CDR3, stop codons, out-of-frame junctions, or ambiguous translated residues were removed. V3J clonotypes were defined as sequences sharing an identical inferred V gene, J gene, and CDR3 amino acid sequence. To compute the percentage overlap between repertoires, the number of shared unique clonotypes was divided by the size of the smaller repertoire. Repertoire richness was assessed with RTK rarefaction, the Chao1 estimator, and Recon v2.1 estimates of unobserved clonotypes. Generation probabilities for all TCRbeta clonotypes obtained by the gDNA method from a handful of donors were computed using OLGA. Imported from immuneACCESS, the table was reduced by TCRdb to in-frame sequences with V and J called. These copies leave out some clones; in studies compared against another copy, an unresolved V gene accounts for under half, and the cause of the remainder is not known. V, J and clone size are taken as reported in that table, and D and trimming were inferred from the DNA itself. The sample table shows roughly 1,600,000 clones, and approximately 98.5% are seen once. Jointly, the top ten make up around 0.33% of the sample.

The sequence links TRBV4-1 to TRBJ2-1; no confident D gene assignment can be made. The sequence was collected from a man in his thirties or forties in good health. Sequenced material: naive CD4+ T cells sorted from blood. The sample's cell subset or site, from its label and the paper: CD45RA+ positively selected. The encoded CDR3 is CASSQDPENEQFF. The nucleotide sequence reads TGCGCCAGCAGCCAAGACCCCGAAAATGAGCAGTTCTTC.